This T cell receptor beta chain was recovered during a study of blood T cell repertoires in COVID-19. CDR3 size: 13 residues. The germline gives CDR1 MDHEN, CDR2 SYDVKM. Losses at the gene ends were 4 bases for V and 7 bases for J; bases not matched to a gene: 3. Assay: immunoSEQ multiplex PCR; the TCRdb copy retains only in-frame clones and omits some. This table holds roughly 180,000 clones, more than 75% found once. The sequencing input was peripheral blood. The rearrangement links TRBV28 to TRBJ1-2; 10 nucleotides align to TRBD1. The sequence came from a woman aged 45-59 years with COVID-19, enrolled during active disease. CDR3 in amino acids: CASSSGTGVGYTF. CDR3 nucleotide sequence: TGTGCCAGCAGTTCCGGGACAGGGGTTGGCTACACCTTC.